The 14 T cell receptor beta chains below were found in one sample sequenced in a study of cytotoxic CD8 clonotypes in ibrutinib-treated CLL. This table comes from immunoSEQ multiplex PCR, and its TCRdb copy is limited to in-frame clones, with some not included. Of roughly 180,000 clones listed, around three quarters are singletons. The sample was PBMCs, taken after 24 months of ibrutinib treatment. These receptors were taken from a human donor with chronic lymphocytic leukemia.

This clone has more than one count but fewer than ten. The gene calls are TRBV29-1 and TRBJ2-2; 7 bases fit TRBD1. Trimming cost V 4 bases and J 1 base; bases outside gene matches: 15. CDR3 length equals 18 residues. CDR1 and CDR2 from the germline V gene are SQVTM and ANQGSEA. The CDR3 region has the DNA TGCAGCGTTGTTGACGTTGGACCTCGGACAGGGAACACCGGGGAGCTGTTTTTT. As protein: CSVVDVGPRTGNTGELFF.

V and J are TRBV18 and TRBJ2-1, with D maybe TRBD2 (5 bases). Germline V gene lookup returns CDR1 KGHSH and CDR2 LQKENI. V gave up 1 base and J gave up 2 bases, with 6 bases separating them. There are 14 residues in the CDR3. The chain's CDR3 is CASSPRRAYNEQFF. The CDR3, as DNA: TGTGCCAGCTCACCACGGCGGGCCTACAATGAGCAGTTCTTC.

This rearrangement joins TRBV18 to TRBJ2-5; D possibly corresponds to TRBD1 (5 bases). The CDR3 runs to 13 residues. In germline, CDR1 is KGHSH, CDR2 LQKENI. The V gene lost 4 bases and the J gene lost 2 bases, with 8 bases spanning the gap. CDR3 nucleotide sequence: TGTGCCAGCTCACTAGGGGTTCAAGAGACCCAGTACTTC. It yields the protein CASSLGVQETQYF. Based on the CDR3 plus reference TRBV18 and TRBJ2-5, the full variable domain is NAGVMQNPRHLVRRRGQEARLRCSPMKGHSHVYWYRQLPEEGLKFMVYLQKENIIDESGMPKERFSAEFPKEGPSILRIQQVVRGDSAAYFCASSLGVQETQYFGPGTRLLVL.

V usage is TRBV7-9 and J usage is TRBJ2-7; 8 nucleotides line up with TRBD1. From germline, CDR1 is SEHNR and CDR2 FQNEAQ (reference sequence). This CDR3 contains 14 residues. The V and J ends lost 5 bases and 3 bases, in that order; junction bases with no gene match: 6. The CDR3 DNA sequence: TGTGCCAGCAGCAGTGAGGACAGGGTCTACGAGCAGTACTTC. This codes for CASSSEDRVYEQYF.

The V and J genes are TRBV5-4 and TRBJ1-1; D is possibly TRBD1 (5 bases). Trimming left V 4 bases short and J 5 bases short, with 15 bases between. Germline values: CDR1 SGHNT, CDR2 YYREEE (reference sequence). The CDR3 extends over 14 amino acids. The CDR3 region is CASSPQAGGTEAFF. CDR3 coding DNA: TGTGCCAGCAGCCCCCAGGCCGGGGGGACTGAAGCTTTCTTT.

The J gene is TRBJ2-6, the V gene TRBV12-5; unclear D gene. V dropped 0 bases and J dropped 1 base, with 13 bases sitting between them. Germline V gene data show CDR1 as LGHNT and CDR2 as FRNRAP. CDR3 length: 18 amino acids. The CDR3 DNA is TGTGCTAGTGGTTTGGTCGGGTTTACCCAATCTGGGGCCAACGTCCTGACTTTC. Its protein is CASGLVGFTQSGANVLTF.

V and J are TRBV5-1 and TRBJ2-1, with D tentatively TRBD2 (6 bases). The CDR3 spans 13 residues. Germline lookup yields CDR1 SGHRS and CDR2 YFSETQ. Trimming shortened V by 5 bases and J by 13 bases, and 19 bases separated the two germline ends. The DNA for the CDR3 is TGCGCCAGCAGGAATGGACCGCGGGATTATCAGTTCTTC. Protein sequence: CASRNGPRDYQFF.

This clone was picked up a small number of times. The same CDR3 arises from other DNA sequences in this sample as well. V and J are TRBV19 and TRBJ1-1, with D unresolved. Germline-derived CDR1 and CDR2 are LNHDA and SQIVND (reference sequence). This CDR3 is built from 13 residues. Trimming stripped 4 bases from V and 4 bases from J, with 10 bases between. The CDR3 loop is CASSTFGSTEAFF. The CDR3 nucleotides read TGTGCCAGTAGTACCTTCGGCAGCACTGAAGCTTTCTTT. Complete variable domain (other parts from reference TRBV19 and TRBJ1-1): DGGITQSPKYLFRKEGQNVTLSCEQNLNHDAMYWYRQDPGQGLRLIYYSQIVNDFQKGDIAEGYSVSREKKESFPLTVTSAQKNPTAFYLCASSTFGSTEAFFGQGTRLTVV.

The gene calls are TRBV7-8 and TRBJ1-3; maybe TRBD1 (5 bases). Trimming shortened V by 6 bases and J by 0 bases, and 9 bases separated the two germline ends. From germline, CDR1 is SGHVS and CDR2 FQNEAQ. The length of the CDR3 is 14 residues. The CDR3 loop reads CASRSQGSGNTIYF. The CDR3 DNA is TGTGCCAGCAGAAGTCAGGGCTCTGGAAACACCATATATTTT.

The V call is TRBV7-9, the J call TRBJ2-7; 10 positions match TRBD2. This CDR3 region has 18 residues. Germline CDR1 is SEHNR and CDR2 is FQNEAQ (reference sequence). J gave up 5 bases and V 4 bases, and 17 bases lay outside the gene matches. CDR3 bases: TGTGCCAGCAGCTCATGGACGGGACTAGCGAGCTCCTACCACGAGCAGTACTTC. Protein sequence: CASSSWTGLASSYHEQYF.

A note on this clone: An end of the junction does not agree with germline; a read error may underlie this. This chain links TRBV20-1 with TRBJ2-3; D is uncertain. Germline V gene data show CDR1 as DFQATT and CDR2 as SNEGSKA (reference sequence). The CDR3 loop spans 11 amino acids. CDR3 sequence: CSARLRKSIDF. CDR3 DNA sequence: TGCAGTGCTAGACTTAGGAAGAGTATTGATTTT.

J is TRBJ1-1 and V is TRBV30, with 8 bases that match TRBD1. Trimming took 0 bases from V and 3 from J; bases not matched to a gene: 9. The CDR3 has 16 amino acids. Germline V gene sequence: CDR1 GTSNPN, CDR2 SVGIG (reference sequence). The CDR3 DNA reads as TGTGCCTGGAGTGTATGGAGTAAGACAGGGGACACTGAAGCTTTCTTT. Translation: CAWSVWSKTGDTEAFF.

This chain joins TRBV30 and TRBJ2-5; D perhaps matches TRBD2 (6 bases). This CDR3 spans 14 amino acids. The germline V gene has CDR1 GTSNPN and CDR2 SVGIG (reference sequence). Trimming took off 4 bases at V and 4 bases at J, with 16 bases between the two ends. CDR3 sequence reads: CAWIPGRPPETQYF. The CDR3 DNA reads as TGTGCCTGGATTCCCGGGAGACCCCCAGAGACCCAGTACTTC.

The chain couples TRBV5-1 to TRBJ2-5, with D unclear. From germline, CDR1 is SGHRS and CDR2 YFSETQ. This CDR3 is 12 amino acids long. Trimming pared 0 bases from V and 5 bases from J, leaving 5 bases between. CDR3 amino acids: CASSLVEETQYF. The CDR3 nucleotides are TGCGCCAGCAGCTTGGTGGAGGAGACCCAGTACTTC.